A selection of T cell receptor beta chains follows, all from one sample in a study of neoadjuvant nivolumab and ipilimumab in lung cancer. TCRdb's table, derived via immunoSEQ multiplex PCR, lists solely in-frame clones and lacks some. The data show some 1,500 clones, 60% to 80% seen once. The material was tumor tissue, obtained before neoadjuvant nivolumab, alone or with ipilimumab. The receptors were sampled from an adult with non-small cell lung cancer. The CDR3 runs from the conserved cysteine through the conserved F or W. Each record gives: CDR3 protein, CDR3 DNA, V gene, D gene, J gene. D genes are given only for firm matches.

CASSNDRVGLSEQFF	TGTGCCAGCAGTAACGACAGGGTAGGACTTAGTGAGCAGTTCTTC	TRBV27	TRBD1	TRBJ2-1